Following are 30 T cell receptor beta chains from one sample sequenced in a study of cytomegalovirus exposure and HLA in healthy donors. PCR used 60 Vbeta primers and 13 Jbeta primers. Repertoires were generated with immunoSEQ multiplex PCR, while TCRdb's copy carries only in-frame clones and drops some. The sample contains approximately 150,000 clones, around 70% of which appear only once. The sequenced material came from PBMCs. The receptors shown here come from a man between 35 and 55 years old in good health and CMV-seronegative.

The chain has TRBV27 and TRBJ2-7; D unresolved. Trimming cost V 2 bases and J 5 bases, with 13 bases left between them. Germline CDR1 is MNHEY and CDR2 is SMNVEV (reference sequence). This CDR3 spans 14 amino acids. The CDR3 loop reads CASSLRLGHDEQYF. The CDR3, as DNA: TGTGCCAGCAGTTTAAGACTCGGTCACGACGAGCAGTACTTC.

V is TRBV29-1 and J is TRBJ2-3; D remains ambiguous. The V gene's germline CDR1 is SQVTM and CDR2 ANQGSEA. Between the trimmed V and J ends, which lost 3 bases and 6 bases, there was a span of 10 bases. The CDR3 totals 12 residues. The CDR3 DNA follows: TGCAGCGTTGAGGAGCCGCGGGATACGCAGTATTTT. It translates to CSVEEPRDTQYF.

J is TRBJ1-2 and V is TRBV5-4, with 8 bases fitting TRBD1. The V and J ends lost 4 bases and 7 bases, in that order; junction bases with no gene match: 9. The CDR3 totals 14 residues. Germline CDR1 is SGHNT and CDR2 is YYREEE (reference sequence). The CDR3 spells CASSTDRVNSGYTF. For the CDR3, the DNA is TGTGCCAGCAGCACGGACAGGGTTAATAGTGGCTACACCTTC.

V gene TRBV10-3 combines with J gene TRBJ2-5; the match to TRBD2 covers 7 bases. Germline V gene sequence: CDR1 ENHRY, CDR2 SYGVKD. Losses at the gene ends were 7 bases for V and 2 bases for J; bases not matched to a gene: 4. The CDR3 is made up of 13 amino acids. CDR3 region: CAIMGGTQETQYF. DNA for the CDR3: TGTGCCATCATGGGGGGGACTCAAGAGACCCAGTACTTC.

The chain carries TRBV29-1 and TRBJ1-2; weak D call: TRBD1 (5 bases). Looked up from germline, CDR1 is SQVTM and CDR2 is ANQGSEA. The CDR3 is made up of 11 amino acids. V was pared by 5 bases and J by 6 bases, with 10 bases between. The chain's CDR3 is CSVWGRDGYTF. CDR3 bases: TGCAGCGTTTGGGGGAGGGATGGCTACACCTTC. The full variable domain, completed using reference TRBV29-1 and TRBJ1-2, is SAVISQKPSRDICQRGTSLTIQCQVDSQVTMMFWYRQQPGQSLTLIATANQGSEATYESGFVIDKFPISRPNLTFSTLTVSNMSPEDSSIYLCSVWGRDGYTFGSGTRLTVV.

The chain joins TRBV6-1 to TRBJ1-1; weak D call: TRBD1 (6 bases). The germline V gene has CDR1 MNHNS and CDR2 SASEGT. The CDR3 runs 15 residues. V lost 5 bases, J lost 5 bases, and 18 bases lay in between. The CDR3 here is CASSPEDRGRTEAFF. The CDR3 coding sequence is TGTGCCAGCAGTCCAGAGGACAGAGGTAGGACTGAAGCTTTCTTT.

This chain links TRBV6-6 with TRBJ2-1; D unresolved. The V and J ends lost 2 bases and 6 bases respectively, with 11 bases between them. The CDR3 length is 14 residues. Germline loops: CDR1 MNHNY, CDR2 SVGAGI (reference sequence). The CDR3 region has the DNA TGTGCCAGCAGTTACCTTCTAGAATCCAATGAGCAGTTCTTC. This codes for CASSYLLESNEQFF.

A note on this clone: One end of the junction fails to match germline, which may point to a read error. The chain employs TRBV7-9 and TRBJ2-2, with 11 bases fitting TRBD2. The length of the CDR3 is 16 residues. Germline V gene sequence: CDR1 SEHNR, CDR2 FQNEAQ (reference sequence). The CDR3 here is CSSSVLLAGDTGELFF. CDR3 coding DNA: TGTTCCAGCAGCGTCCTACTAGCGGGGGACACCGGGGAGCTGTTTTTT.

This chain joins TRBV2 and TRBJ1-4, with 9 nucleotides matching TRBD1. The CDR3 extends over 14 amino acids. V shed 5 bases and J 7 bases; nucleotides not matched to a gene: 5. Germline loops: CDR1 SNHLY, CDR2 FYNNEI. Written as DNA, the CDR3 is TGTGCCAGCAGTAACAGGGGGCTTGGTGAAAAACTGTTTTTT. Translated: CASSNRGLGEKLFF.

The chain combines TRBV11-2 with TRBJ1-2; D is perhaps TRBD1 (5 bases). The V and J ends lost 6 bases and 7 bases respectively, with 18 bases between them. The CDR3 sequence is 14 residues long. Germline V gene data show CDR1 as SGHAT and CDR2 as FQNNGV. In nucleotides, the CDR3 is TGTGCCAGCAGAGCAGGGCTTCAAGGTGGTGGCTACACCTTC. It yields the protein CASRAGLQGGGYTF.

Concerning this clone itself: Other nucleotide sequences in the sample specify the same CDR3. The rearrangement links TRBV30 to TRBJ1-1; D perhaps matches TRBD1 (6 bases). The germline V gene has CDR1 GTSNPN and CDR2 SVGIG (reference sequence). This CDR3 region has 14 residues. Trimming left V 2 bases short and J 2 bases short, with 12 bases between. The CDR3 bases are TGTGCCTGGAGTCCGGACAGATTAAACACTGAAGCTTTCTTT. This gives the protein CAWSPDRLNTEAFF.

The V gene is TRBV30, the J gene TRBJ2-3, with D perhaps matching TRBD1 (6 bases). CDR3 length: 15 residues. In germline, CDR1 is GTSNPN, CDR2 SVGIG (reference sequence). The V and J ends lost 4 bases and 2 bases respectively, with 16 bases between them. The CDR3 nucleotides are TGTGCCTGGACATTCTCGGACAGAGACACAGATACGCAGTATTTT. This gives the protein CAWTFSDRDTDTQYF.

The CDR3 spells CASSQDLGGNEQFF. DNA of the CDR3: TGCGCCAGCAGCCAAGATCTGGGGGGGAATGAGCAGTTCTTC. This chain links TRBV4-3 with TRBJ2-1, with 7 bases that match TRBD2. Unmatched junction bases numbered 3, after V lost 0 bases and J lost 7 bases. Germline V gene lookup returns CDR1 LGHNA and CDR2 YSLEER. There are 14 residues in the CDR3.

This chain uses TRBV20-1 with TRBJ2-5, with D perhaps TRBD2 (5 bases). The V gene lost 3 bases and the J gene lost 7 bases, with 6 bases spanning the gap. Germline lookup yields CDR1 DFQATT and CDR2 SNEGSKA (reference sequence). This CDR3 spans 10 amino acids. CDR3 coding DNA: TGCAGTGCTAGGGCGGGGACCCAGTACTTC. Translation gives CSARAGTQYF.

This clone was counted only a few times. The genes are TRBV2 and TRBJ2-1; 7 nucleotides align to TRBD1. The trim removed 4 bases at V and 3 bases at J, leaving 6 bases unmatched. The CDR3 runs 15 residues. CDR1 and CDR2 (germline): SNHLY, FYNNEI. CDR3 region: CASSGQGVYYNEQFF. The CDR3 coding sequence is TGTGCCAGCAGTGGGCAGGGGGTTTACTACAATGAGCAGTTCTTC.

This clone was detected only a few times. The rearrangement uses TRBV5-1 and TRBJ2-7; a possible D gene is TRBD2 (6 bases). V lost 3 bases, J lost 5 bases, and 15 bases lay in between. This CDR3 spans 14 amino acids. From germline, CDR1 is SGHRS and CDR2 YFSETQ. The CDR3 DNA is TGCGCCAGCAGCTGGGGGGTGGGACGGCACGAGCAGTACTTC. This encodes CASSWGVGRHEQYF.

This chain uses TRBV19 with TRBJ1-1; a possible D gene is TRBD1 (5 bases). This CDR3 contains 14 residues. The V end lost 3 bases, the J end lost 1 base, and 9 bases lay between the germline ends. Germline CDR1 is LNHDA and CDR2 is SQIVND (reference sequence). The CDR3 DNA reads TGTGCCAGTAGTATTGGGGGGAGGAACACTGAAGCTTTCTTT. This gives the protein CASSIGGRNTEAFF.

The CDR3 loop is CASSLGTTQETQYF. CDR3 DNA sequence: TGTGCCAGCAGCCTCGGGACTACCCAAGAGACCCAGTACTTC. V gene TRBV7-9 combines with J gene TRBJ2-5, with TRBD2 identical over 7 bases. The CDR3 extends over 14 amino acids. Germline CDR1 is SEHNR and CDR2 is FQNEAQ (reference sequence). V lost 5 bases and J lost 1; bases outside the gene matches: 4.

This sequence joins TRBV19 and TRBJ2-3; 7 nucleotides align to TRBD1. Unmatched junction bases numbered 6, after V lost 3 bases and J lost 0 bases. The germline V gene encodes CDR1 LNHDA and CDR2 SQIVND (reference sequence). The CDR3 spans 16 residues. CDR3 bases: TGTGCCAGTAGTATTAACCGGGACAGCAGCACAGATACGCAGTATTTT. As protein: CASSINRDSSTDTQYF. The full variable domain, with the rest looked up from reference TRBV19 and TRBJ2-3, is DGGITQSPKYLFRKEGQNVTLSCEQNLNHDAMYWYRQDPGQGLRLIYYSQIVNDFQKGDIAEGYSVSREKKESFPLTVTSAQKNPTAFYLCASSINRDSSTDTQYFGPGTRLTVL.

J is TRBJ2-1 and V is TRBV6-6; a weak D match, TRBD1 (6 bases). The CDR3 has 15 residues. Deletions cut 1 base from V and 5 bases from J, with 12 bases between. Looked up from germline, CDR1 is MNHNY and CDR2 is SVGAGI (reference sequence). The CDR3 loop is CASSYLAGANNEQFF. CDR3 nucleotides: TGTGCCAGCAGTTACTTGGCAGGGGCTAACAATGAGCAGTTCTTC.

This chain uses TRBV18 with TRBJ1-2; 7 bases are shared with TRBD1. J was trimmed by 5 bases and V by 5 bases; bases with no gene match: 11. This CDR3 region has 15 residues. Germline CDR1 KGHSH, CDR2 LQKENI. The DNA for the CDR3 is TGTGCCAGCTCAGAATCGGACAGGCTGGGGTATGGCTACACCTTC. It codes for CASSESDRLGYGYTF.

This chain joins TRBV4-3 and TRBJ1-3; 7 positions match TRBD1. Trimming removed 1 base from V and 9 bases from J; junction bases left unmatched: 9. This CDR3 has 15 residues. CDR1 LGHNA and CDR2 YSLEER come from the germline V gene. The CDR3: CASSQARQGSGTIYF. Here the CDR3 DNA reads TGCGCCAGCAGCCAAGCCCGACAGGGTTCCGGCACCATATATTTT.

This rearrangement joins TRBV7-8 to TRBJ2-1, with D perhaps TRBD1 (5 bases). CDR1 is SGHVS and CDR2 is FQNEAQ in the germline V gene. The CDR3 extends over 16 amino acids. The V and J ends lost 7 bases and 0 bases respectively, with 16 bases between them. The CDR3 protein is CASIRYRFSSYNEQFF. CDR3 DNA: TGTGCCAGCATCAGGTACAGGTTTAGCTCCTACAATGAGCAGTTCTTC.

This clone was found a few times. The chain joins TRBV13 to TRBJ2-1, with a tentative D call TRBD2 (5 bases). The CDR3 has 11 amino acids. V was cut by 3 bases and J by 8 bases, with 5 bases left in between. Looked up from germline, CDR1 is PRHDT and CDR2 is FYEKMQ (reference sequence). CDR3 DNA sequence: TGTGCCAGCAGCTTTAGCGATGAGCAGTTCTTC. Translation: CASSFSDEQFF.

This chain uses TRBV7-8 with TRBJ2-7, with D perhaps TRBD1 (5 bases). V lost 1 base and J lost 2, with 15 bases in between. Germline V lookup: CDR1 SGHVS, CDR2 FQNEAQ. The CDR3 runs 16 residues. The CDR3 DNA sequence: TGTGCCAGCAGCTTAGTGGGGCAGACACTAACCTACGAGCAGTACTTC. Amino acids: CASSLVGQTLTYEQYF.

This clone has a handful of counts. The chain uses TRBV28 and TRBJ1-1; D gene unclear. The germline gives CDR1 MDHEN, CDR2 SYDVKM. The CDR3 is 13 residues long. V dropped 3 bases and J dropped 5 bases, with 10 bases sitting between them. The CDR3 DNA sequence: TGTGCCAGCAGTTTGGCGGGGAGGACTGAAGCTTTCTTT. Protein: CASSLAGRTEAFF.

This clone was observed a few times. The chain links TRBV9 to TRBJ2-5; TRBD2 agrees at 9 bases. With V trimmed by 7 bases and J by 3 bases, 7 bases remained unmatched. The CDR3 has 14 residues. Germline CDR1 is SGDLS and CDR2 is YYNGEE. This chain's CDR3 is CASAGRGGEETQYF. For the CDR3, the DNA is TGTGCCAGCGCAGGGCGGGGGGGGGAAGAGACCCAGTACTTC.

In this sample, this clone turned up a few times. The chain recombines TRBV10-3 with TRBJ2-5; the match to TRBD1 covers 8 bases. The germline V gene encodes CDR1 ENHRY and CDR2 SYGVKD. CDR3 length: 15 residues. Losses at the gene ends were 5 bases for V and 10 bases for J; bases not matched to a gene: 15. CDR3 bases: TGTGCCATCAGTCAACCTGAAGGGACAGGAGCCCTCCAGTACTTC. Its translation: CAISQPEGTGALQYF.

The V gene is TRBV5-1, the J gene TRBJ1-6; 10 bases match TRBD1. J gave up 9 bases and V 0 bases, and 12 bases lay outside the gene matches. This CDR3 is 18 amino acids long. Per the germline V gene, CDR1 is SGHRS and CDR2 is YFSETQ. The CDR3 region has the DNA TGCGCCAGCAGCTTGGGGACAGGGGGGCCCGGTGCCGGTTCACCCCTCCACTTT. It encodes CASSLGTGGPGAGSPLHF.

The J gene is TRBJ1-1, the V gene TRBV27, with D perhaps TRBD1 (5 bases). In germline, CDR1 is MNHEY, CDR2 SMNVEV (reference sequence). V shed 7 bases and J shed 3 bases, with 15 bases lying between them. The CDR3 sequence is 14 residues long. CDR3: CASTEGGGDTEAFF. The DNA of the CDR3 is TGTGCCAGCACCGAGGGCGGGGGTGACACTGAAGCTTTCTTT.